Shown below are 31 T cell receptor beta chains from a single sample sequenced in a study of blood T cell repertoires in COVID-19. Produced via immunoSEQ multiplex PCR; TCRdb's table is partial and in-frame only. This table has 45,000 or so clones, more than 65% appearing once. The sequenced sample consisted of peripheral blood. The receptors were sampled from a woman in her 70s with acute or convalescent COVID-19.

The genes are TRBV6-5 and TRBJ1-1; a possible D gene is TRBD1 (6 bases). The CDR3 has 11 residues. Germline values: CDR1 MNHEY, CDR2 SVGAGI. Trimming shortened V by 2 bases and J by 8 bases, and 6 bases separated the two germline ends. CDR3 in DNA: TGTGCCAGCAGTTACGGGACAGAAGCTTTCTTT. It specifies CASSYGTEAFF.

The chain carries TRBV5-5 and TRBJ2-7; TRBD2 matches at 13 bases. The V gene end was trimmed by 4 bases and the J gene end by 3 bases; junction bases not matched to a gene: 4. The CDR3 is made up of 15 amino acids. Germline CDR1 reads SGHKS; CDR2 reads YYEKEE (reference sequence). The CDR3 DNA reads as TGTGCCAGCAGCCGGACTAGCGGGAGTGGCTACGAGCAGTACTTC. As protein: CASSRTSGSGYEQYF.

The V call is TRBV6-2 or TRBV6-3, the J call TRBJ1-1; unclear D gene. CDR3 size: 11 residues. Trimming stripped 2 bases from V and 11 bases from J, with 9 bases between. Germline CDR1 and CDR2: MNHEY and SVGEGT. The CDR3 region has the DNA TGTGCCAGCAGTTACATCGGAGGGGCTTTCTTT. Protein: CASSYIGGAFF.

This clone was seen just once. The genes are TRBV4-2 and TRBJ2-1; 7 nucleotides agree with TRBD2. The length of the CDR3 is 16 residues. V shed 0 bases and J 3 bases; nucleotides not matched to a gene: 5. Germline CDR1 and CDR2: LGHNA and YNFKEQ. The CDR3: CASSQEPSGLYNEQFF. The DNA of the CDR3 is TGTGCCAGCAGCCAAGAACCTAGCGGACTCTACAATGAGCAGTTCTTC.

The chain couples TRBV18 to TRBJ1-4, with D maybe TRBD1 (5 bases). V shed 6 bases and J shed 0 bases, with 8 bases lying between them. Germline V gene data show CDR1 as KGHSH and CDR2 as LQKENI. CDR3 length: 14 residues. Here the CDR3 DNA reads TGTGCCAGCTCCCTACAGGCAACTAATGAAAAACTGTTTTTT. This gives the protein CASSLQATNEKLFF. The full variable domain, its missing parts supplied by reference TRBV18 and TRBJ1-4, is NAGVMQNPRHLVRRRGQEARLRCSPMKGHSHVYWYRQLPEEGLKFMVYLQKENIIDESGMPKERFSAEFPKEGPSILRIQQVVRGDSAAYFCASSLQATNEKLFFGSGTQLSVL.

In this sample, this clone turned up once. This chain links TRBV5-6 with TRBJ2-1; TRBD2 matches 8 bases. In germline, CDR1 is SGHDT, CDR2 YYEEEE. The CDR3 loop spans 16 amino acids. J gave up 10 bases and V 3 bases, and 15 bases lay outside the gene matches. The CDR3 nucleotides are TGTGCCAGCAGCTACCCGGGACTAGGGTTTGAAGGGGAGCAGTTCTTC. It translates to CASSYPGLGFEGEQFF. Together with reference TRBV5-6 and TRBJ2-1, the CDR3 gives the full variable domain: DAGVTQSPTHLIKTRGQQVTLRCSPKSGHDTVSWYQQALGQGPQFIFQYYEEEERQRGNFPDRFSGHQFPNYSSELNVNALLLGDSALYLCASSYPGLGFEGEQFFGPGTRLTVL.

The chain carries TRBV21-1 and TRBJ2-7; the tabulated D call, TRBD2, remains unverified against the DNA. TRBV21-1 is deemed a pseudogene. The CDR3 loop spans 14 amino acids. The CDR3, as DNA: TGTGCCAGCACCGAACTAGCGGGAGACTCCGAGCAGTACTTC. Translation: CASTELAGDSEQYF.

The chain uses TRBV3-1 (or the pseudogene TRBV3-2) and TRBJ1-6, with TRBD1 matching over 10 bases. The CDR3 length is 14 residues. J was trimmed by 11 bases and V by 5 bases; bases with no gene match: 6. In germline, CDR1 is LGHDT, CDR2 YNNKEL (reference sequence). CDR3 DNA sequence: TGTGCCAGCAGCAGGGGACAGGGGTACGCACCCCTCCACTTT. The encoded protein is CASSRGQGYAPLHF.

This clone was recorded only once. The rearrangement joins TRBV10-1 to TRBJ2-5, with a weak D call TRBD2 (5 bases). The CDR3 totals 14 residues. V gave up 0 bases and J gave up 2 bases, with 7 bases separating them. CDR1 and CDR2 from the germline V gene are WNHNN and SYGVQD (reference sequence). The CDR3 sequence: CASSESGLQETQYF. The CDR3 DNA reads TGCGCCAGCAGTGAGTCAGGACTTCAAGAGACCCAGTACTTC.

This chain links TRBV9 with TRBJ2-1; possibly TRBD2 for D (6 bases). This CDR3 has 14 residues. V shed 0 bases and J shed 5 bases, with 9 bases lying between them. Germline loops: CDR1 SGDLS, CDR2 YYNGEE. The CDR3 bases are TGTGCCAGCAGCGTAGTAGCGGAAAACAATGAGCAGTTCTTC. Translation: CASSVVAENNEQFF.

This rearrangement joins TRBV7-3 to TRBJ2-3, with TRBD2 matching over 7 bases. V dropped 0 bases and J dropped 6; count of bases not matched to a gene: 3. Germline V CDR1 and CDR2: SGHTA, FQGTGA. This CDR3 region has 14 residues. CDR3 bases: TGTGCCAGCAGCTTAACTGGGACTATTGATACGCAGTATTTT. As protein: CASSLTGTIDTQYF.

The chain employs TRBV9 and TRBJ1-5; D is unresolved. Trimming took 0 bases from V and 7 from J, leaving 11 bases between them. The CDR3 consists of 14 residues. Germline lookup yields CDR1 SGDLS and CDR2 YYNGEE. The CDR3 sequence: CASSVDYSGQPQHF. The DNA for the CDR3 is TGTGCCAGCAGCGTAGATTACAGTGGACAGCCCCAGCATTTT.

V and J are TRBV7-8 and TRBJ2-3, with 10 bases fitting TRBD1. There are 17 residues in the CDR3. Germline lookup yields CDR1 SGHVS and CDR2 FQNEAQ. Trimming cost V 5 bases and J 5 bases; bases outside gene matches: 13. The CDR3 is CASSPPDGWTGGDTQYF. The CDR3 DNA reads TGTGCCAGCAGCCCCCCGGATGGGTGGACAGGGGGAGATACGCAGTATTTT.

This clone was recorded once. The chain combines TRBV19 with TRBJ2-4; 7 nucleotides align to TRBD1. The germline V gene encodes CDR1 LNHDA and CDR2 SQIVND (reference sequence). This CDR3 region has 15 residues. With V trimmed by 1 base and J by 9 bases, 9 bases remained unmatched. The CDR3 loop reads CASSIATGTSSIQYF. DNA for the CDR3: TGTGCCAGTAGTATAGCGACAGGGACATCTAGCATTCAGTACTTC.

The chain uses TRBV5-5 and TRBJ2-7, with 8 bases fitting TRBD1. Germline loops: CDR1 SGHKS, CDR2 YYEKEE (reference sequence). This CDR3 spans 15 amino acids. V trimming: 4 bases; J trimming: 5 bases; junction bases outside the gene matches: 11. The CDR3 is CASSNNLDRANEQYF. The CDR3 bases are TGTGCCAGCAGCAATAACTTGGACAGGGCCAACGAGCAGTACTTC.

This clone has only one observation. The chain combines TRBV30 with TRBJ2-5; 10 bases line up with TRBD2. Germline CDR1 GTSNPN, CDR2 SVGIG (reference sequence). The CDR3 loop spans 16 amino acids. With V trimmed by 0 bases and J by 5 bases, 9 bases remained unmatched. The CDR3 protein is CAWSVGLAGAGETQYF. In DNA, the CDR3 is TGTGCCTGGAGTGTAGGGCTAGCGGGAGCCGGGGAGACCCAGTACTTC.

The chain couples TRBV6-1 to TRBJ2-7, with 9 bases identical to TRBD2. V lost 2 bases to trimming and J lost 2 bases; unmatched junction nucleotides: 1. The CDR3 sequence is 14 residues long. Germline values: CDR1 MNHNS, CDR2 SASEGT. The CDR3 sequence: CASSELAGAYEQYF. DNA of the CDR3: TGTGCCAGCAGTGAATTAGCGGGAGCCTACGAGCAGTACTTC.

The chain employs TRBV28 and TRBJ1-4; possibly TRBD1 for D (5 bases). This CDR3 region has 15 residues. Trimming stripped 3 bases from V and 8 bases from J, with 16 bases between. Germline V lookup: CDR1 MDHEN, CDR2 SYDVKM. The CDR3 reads CASSLGLGTWEKLFF. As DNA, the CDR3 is TGTGCCAGCAGTTTGGGGCTTGGGACTTGGGAAAAACTGTTTTTT.

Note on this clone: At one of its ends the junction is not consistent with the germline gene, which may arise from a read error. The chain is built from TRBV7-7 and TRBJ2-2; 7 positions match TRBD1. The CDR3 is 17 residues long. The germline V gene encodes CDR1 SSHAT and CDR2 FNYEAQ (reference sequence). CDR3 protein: CASSLHPGQSYTGELFF. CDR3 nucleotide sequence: TGTGCTAGCAGCTTGCATCCGGGACAGAGTTACACCGGGGAGCTGTTTTTT.

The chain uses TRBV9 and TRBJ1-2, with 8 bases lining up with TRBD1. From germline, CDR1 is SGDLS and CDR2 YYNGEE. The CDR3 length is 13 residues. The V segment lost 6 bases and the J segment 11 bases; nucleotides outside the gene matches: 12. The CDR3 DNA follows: TGTGCCAGCAACACAGGGGGGACAGCCCGGTACACCTTC. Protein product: CASNTGGTARYTF.

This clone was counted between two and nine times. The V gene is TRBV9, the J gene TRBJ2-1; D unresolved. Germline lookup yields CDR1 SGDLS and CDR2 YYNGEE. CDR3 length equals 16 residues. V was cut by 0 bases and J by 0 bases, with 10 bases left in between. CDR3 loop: CASSVARSPSYNEQFF. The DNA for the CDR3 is TGTGCCAGCAGCGTAGCTCGGTCCCCCTCCTACAATGAGCAGTTCTTC.

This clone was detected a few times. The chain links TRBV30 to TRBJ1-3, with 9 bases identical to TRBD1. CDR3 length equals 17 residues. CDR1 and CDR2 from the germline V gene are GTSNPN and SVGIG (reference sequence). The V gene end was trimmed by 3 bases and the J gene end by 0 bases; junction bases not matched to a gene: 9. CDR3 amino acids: CAWSLRDREDSGNTIYF. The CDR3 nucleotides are TGTGCCTGGAGCTTACGGGACAGGGAGGACTCTGGAAACACCATATATTTT.

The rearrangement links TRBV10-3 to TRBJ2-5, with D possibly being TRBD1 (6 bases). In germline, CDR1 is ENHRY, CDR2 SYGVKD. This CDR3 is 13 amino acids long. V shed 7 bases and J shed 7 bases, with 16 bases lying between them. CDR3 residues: CAIKKGDQGTQYF. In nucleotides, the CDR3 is TGTGCCATCAAAAAGGGGGATCAGGGGACCCAGTACTTC.

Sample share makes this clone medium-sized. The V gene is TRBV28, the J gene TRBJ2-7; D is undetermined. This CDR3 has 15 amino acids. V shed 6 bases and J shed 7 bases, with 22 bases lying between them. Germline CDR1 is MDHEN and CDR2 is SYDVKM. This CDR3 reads CASSSKTVGVGEQYF. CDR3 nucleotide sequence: TGTGCCAGCAGCTCCAAAACTGTAGGAGTTGGGGAGCAGTACTTC.

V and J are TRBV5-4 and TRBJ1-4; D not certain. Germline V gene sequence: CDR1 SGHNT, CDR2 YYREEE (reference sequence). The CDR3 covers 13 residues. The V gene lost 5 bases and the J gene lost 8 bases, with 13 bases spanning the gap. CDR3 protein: CASRARTGEKLFF. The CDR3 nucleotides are TGTGCCAGCAGGGCGAGGACGGGGGAAAAACTGTTTTTT.

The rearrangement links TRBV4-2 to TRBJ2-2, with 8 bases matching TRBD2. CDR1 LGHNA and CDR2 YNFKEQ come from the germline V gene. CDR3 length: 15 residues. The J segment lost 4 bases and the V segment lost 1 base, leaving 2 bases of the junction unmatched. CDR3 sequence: CASSQVGGATGELFF. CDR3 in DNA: TGTGCCAGCAGCCAAGTCGGGGGGGCCACCGGGGAGCTGTTTTTT.

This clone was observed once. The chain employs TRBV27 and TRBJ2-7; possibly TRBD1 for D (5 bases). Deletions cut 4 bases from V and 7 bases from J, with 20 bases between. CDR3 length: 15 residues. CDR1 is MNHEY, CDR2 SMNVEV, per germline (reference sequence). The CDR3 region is CASSSQGGFAFEQYF. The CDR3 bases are TGTGCCAGCAGTTCTCAGGGTGGATTTGCGTTTGAGCAGTACTTC.

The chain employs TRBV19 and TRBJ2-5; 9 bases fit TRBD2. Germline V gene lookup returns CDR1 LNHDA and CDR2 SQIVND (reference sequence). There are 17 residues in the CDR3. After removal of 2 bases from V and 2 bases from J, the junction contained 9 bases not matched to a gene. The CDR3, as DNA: TGTGCCAGTAGTATAAAGCGGGAGGTGGATTGGCAAGAGACCCAGTACTTC. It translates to CASSIKREVDWQETQYF.

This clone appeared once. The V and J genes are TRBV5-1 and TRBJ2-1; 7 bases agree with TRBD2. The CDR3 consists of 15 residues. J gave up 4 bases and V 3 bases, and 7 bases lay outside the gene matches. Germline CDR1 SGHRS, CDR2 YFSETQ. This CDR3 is CASSSLAEPYNEQFF. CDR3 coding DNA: TGCGCCAGCAGCTCCCTAGCGGAACCTTACAATGAGCAGTTCTTC. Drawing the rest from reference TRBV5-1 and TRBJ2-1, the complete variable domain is KAGVTQTPRYLIKTRGQQVTLSCSPISGHRSVSWYQQTPGQGLQFLFEYFSETQRNKGNFPGRFSGRQFSNSRSEMNVSTLELGDSALYLCASSSLAEPYNEQFFGPGTRLTVL.

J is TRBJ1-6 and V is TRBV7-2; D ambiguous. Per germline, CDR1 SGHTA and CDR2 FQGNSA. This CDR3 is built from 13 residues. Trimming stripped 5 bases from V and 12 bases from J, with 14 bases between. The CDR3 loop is CASSTRPEGPLHF. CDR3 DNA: TGTGCCAGCAGCACCCGTCCGGAGGGACCCCTCCACTTT.

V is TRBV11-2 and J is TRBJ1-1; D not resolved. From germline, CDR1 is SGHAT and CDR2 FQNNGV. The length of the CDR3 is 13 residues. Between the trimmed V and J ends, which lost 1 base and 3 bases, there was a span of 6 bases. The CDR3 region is CASSLARYTEAFF. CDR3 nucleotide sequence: TGTGCCAGCAGCTTAGCCCGGTACACTGAAGCTTTCTTT.